This is a list of T cell receptor beta chains from one sample in a study of OX40 agonist ivuxolimab in advanced cancers. Clones were read by immunoSEQ multiplex PCR, and TCRdb kept only the in-frame ones, dropping some. The sample holds around 66,000 clones, approximately 90% seen once. The input for sequencing was CD4+ or CD8+ T cells sorted from blood, taken in a trial of the OX40 agonist ivuxolimab. The receptors here all came from an adult with an advanced solid tumor such as melanoma, head and neck, liver or kidney cancer. Each CDR3 is given with its conserved first and last residue. D genes are given only for firm matches. A row's size may be missing; if present it is once, few, many or a size class.

>TRBV11-2|TRBJ1-1|NA|NA
TGTGCCAGCAGTCCGACCCTGCGGGACACTGAAGCTTTCTTT
CASSPTLRDTEAFF
>TRBV7-2|TRBJ2-1|NA|TRBD2
TGTGCCAGCAGCTTCTTAGCGGGGACCTGGTATGAGCAGTTCTTC
CASSFLAGTWYEQFF
>TRBV29-1|TRBJ1-1|few|NA
TGCAGCGATGAACTGACTGAAGCTTTCTTT
CSDELTEAFF
>TRBV5-1|TRBJ2-3|once|NA
TGCGCCAGCAGCTTGGGCACAGTTAGCACAGATACGCAGTATTTT
CASSLGTVSTDTQYF
>TRBV19|TRBJ2-1|NA|NA
TGTGCCAGTAGTTGGGTTGGGGGCAATGAGCAGTTCTTC
CASSWVGGNEQFF
>TRBV30|TRBJ1-1|NA|NA
TGTGCCTGGAGACGGCCGGGGGTGAACACTGAAGCTTTCTTT
CAWRRPGVNTEAFF
>TRBV2|TRBJ2-5|NA|TRBD1
TGTGCCAGCAGTGATTCCAGGGGGCAAGAGACCCAGTACTTC
CASSDSRGQETQYF
>TRBV11-2|TRBJ1-1|NA|TRBD1
TGTGCCAGCAGCTTATTTTTCAGTCGGGAGACGGACAGGGGCAAAGCTTTCTTT
CASSLFFSRETDRGKAFF
>TRBV6-5|TRBJ2-7|NA|NA
TGTGCCAGCAGCTATGAGTTCGGCCCGATGGGCGAGCAGTACTTC
CASSYEFGPMGEQYF
>TRBV28|TRBJ1-2|NA|TRBD1
TGTGCCAGCAGTCAAGCAGGGGGCAGCTATGGCTACACCTTC
CASSQAGGSYGYTF
>TRBV2|TRBJ2-5|few|NA
TGTGCCAGCGAATACAGGGACTACTACCAAGAGACCCAGTACTTC
CASEYRDYYQETQYF
>TRBV6-5|TRBJ2-3|NA|TRBD2
TGTGCCAGCGCCGCCCCAGGACTAGCGGGGGTTACGCAGTATTTT
CASAAPGLAGVTQYF
>TRBV11-2|TRBJ1-1|NA|TRBD1
TGTGCCAGCAGCTCCTGGACAGGGACTAAGACTGAAGCTTTCTTT
CASSSWTGTKTEAFF
>TRBV7-9|TRBJ1-2|few|NA
TGTGCCACCGGACAAGGCTACACCTTC
CATGQGYTF
>TRBV6-6|TRBJ1-2|NA|NA
TGTGCCAGCAGCGGCGAGGGTGGTGGCTACACCTTC
CASSGEGGGYTF
>TRBV10-2|TRBJ1-5|NA|TRBD1
TGCGCCAGCAGTGGGGGACAGCAGAATCAGCCCCAGCATTTT
CASSGGQQNQPQHF
>TRBV6-4|TRBJ1-5|NA|NA
TGTGCCAGCAGTTTTTGCGGGGCCAATCAGCCCCAGCATTTT
CASSFCGANQPQHF
>TRBV6-1|TRBJ1-1|few|NA
TGTGCCAGCAGGGGTAACACTGAAGCTTTCTTT
CASRGNTEAFF
>TRBV20-1|TRBJ1-5|NA|NA
TGCAGTTTGGCCGGAACTCAGGCCCAGCATTTT
CSLAGTQAQHF
>TRBV5-1|TRBJ1-1|few|TRBD1
TGCGCCAGCAGCTTGGCCTTCACAGGGGGCACTGAAGCTTTCTTT
CASSLAFTGGTEAFF
>TRBV28|TRBJ1-4|NA|NA
TGTGCCAGCAGTTCCGGGGGGGAGGGTAATGAAAAACTGTTTTTT
CASSSGGEGNEKLFF
>TRBV30|TRBJ1-1|NA|NA
TGTGCCTGGAGATTACAGCGGAACACTGAAGCTTTCTTT
CAWRLQRNTEAFF
>TRBV7-6|TRBJ1-2|NA|NA
TGTGCCAGCAGCCCCCGGAGTGTCTTGGCCTATGGCTACACCTTC
CASSPRSVLAYGYTF
>TRBV7-6|TRBJ2-7|NA|TRBD1
TGTGCCAGCAGCCGAGAGGGACAGGGTTTTGACGAGCAGTACTTC
CASSREGQGFDEQYF
>TRBV2|TRBJ2-7|NA|NA
TGTGCCAGCGCCCGGGCGGGACCTCTAGATGAGCAGTACTTC
CASARAGPLDEQYF
>TRBV7-2|TRBJ2-5|NA|NA
TGTGCCAGCAGCTTTTTCGGGCCGGGGGAGACCCAGTACTTC
CASSFFGPGETQYF
>TRBV5-6|TRBJ2-3|NA|TRBD1
TGTGCCAGCAGCGGAGTTGGGACAGGGTTATCAGATACGCAGTATTTT
CASSGVGTGLSDTQYF
>TRBV29-1|TRBJ2-2|NA|TRBD1
TGCAGCGTTATGACAGGGAGTAGCGGGGAGCTGTTTTTT
CSVMTGSSGELFF
>TRBV25-1|TRBJ1-5|NA|NA
TGTGCCAGCAGTGCTTCCTCCAGCAGCAATCAGCCCCAGCATTTT
CASSASSSSNQPQHF
>TRBV28|TRBJ1-3|NA|TRBD1
TGTGCCAGCAGGGGGACAGGCACATCTGGAAACACCATATATTTT
CASRGTGTSGNTIYF
>TRBV6-5|TRBJ1-6|once|NA
TGTGCCATAGACACCGGAGGGGATTCACCCCTCCACTTT
CAIDTGGDSPLHF
>TRBV25-1|TRBJ2-5|NA|NA
TGTGCCAGCAGTGCCCCCTGGCAGTTGAGAGAGACCCAGTACTTC
CASSAPWQLRETQYF
>TRBV4-3|TRBJ2-2|once|TRBD2
TGCGCCAGCAGCCGCTCTGCGGGAGGGGGCACCGGGGAGCTGTTTTTT
CASSRSAGGGTGELFF
>TRBV18|TRBJ1-5|NA|NA
TGTGCCAGCTCACCAACAGGGATGAATCAGCCCCAGCATTTT
CASSPTGMNQPQHF
>TRBV6-5|TRBJ2-1|NA|NA
TGTGCCAGCAAAGAGGGCGCGGGGGAGCAGTTCTTC
CASKEGAGEQFF
>TRBV5-6|TRBJ2-5|NA|NA
TGTGCCAGCAGCTTGTTTTTTGGACAGCCTCAAGAGACCCAGTACTTC
CASSLFFGQPQETQYF
>TRBV4-1|TRBJ2-5|NA|NA
TGCGCCAGCAGCCAAGGCTTGTCAGAGACCCAGTACTTC
CASSQGLSETQYF
>TRBV6-6|TRBJ2-7|NA|NA
TGTGCCAGCGAATCGCAGGCCTACGAGCAGTACTTC
CASESQAYEQYF
>TRBV5-1|TRBJ2-3|few|TRBD1
TGCGCCAGCAGCTTAGGGGACAGGGATATGTATTTT
CASSLGDRDMYF
>TRBV18|TRBJ2-7|once|NA
TGTGCCAGCTCAACCGGGACGGGGGTCGGCGAGCAGTACTTC
CASSTGTGVGEQYF
>TRBV28|TRBJ2-5|NA|TRBD1
TGTGCCAGCAGTAAAAGTCAGGGGGCGAGAGAGACCCAGTACTTC
CASSKSQGARETQYF
>TRBV4-1|TRBJ1-4|NA|NA
TGCGCCAGCAGCCGGTTACGGATTCGTTCTAATGAAAAACTGTTTTTT
CASSRLRIRSNEKLFF
>TRBV4-2|TRBJ1-1|once|NA
TGTGCCAGCAGCCAAGAGGAGGGTGGTGAAGCTTTCTTT
CASSQEEGGEAFF
>TRBV9|TRBJ1-5|NA|NA
TGTGCCAGCAGCGTAGCGGACAACGGATTGCCCCAGCATTTT
CASSVADNGLPQHF
>TRBV6-5|TRBJ2-3|once|NA
TGTGCCAGCAGTTACGGCTCGAGTACAGATACGCAGTATTTT
CASSYGSSTDTQYF
>TRBV7-3|TRBJ1-5|NA|TRBD1
TGTGCCAGCAGCCCGAACAGGGGGAAAGACAATCAGCCCCAGCATTTT
CASSPNRGKDNQPQHF
>TRBV28|TRBJ1-2|NA|NA
TGTGCCAGCAGTTCGGGGGGCTACACCTTC
CASSSGGYTF
>TRBV25-1|TRBJ2-4|NA|NA
TGTGCCAGCTCCCAACGGGGGAAGGACAAAAACATTCAGTACTTC
CASSQRGKDKNIQYF
>TRBV7-7|TRBJ2-3|NA|NA
TGTGCTAGCAGTCTAAACTCCCGGGATACGCAGTATTTT
CASSLNSRDTQYF
>TRBV14|TRBJ2-1|NA|NA
TGTGCCAGCAGCCAAGCTATGCAACTCTCCTACAATGAGCAGTTCTTC
CASSQAMQLSYNEQFF
>TRBV6-1|TRBJ2-2|NA|NA
TGTGCCAGCAGTGATGGGTCAGGGTTAATGGGCACCGGGGAGCTGTTTTTT
CASSDGSGLMGTGELFF
>TRBV11-3|TRBJ2-2|NA|NA
TGTGCCAGCAGCCCAGGGGCCAGGACGAACACCGGGGAGCTGTTTTTT
CASSPGARTNTGELFF
>TRBV6-6|TRBJ1-5|NA|NA
TGTGCCAGCACTCCTGACACGGCAGGACAGCCCCAGCATTTT
CASTPDTAGQPQHF
>TRBV6-5|TRBJ2-7|NA|TRBD2
TGTGCCACCAGGGCGCTAGCGGGAGTTATAGAGTACTTC
CATRALAGVIEYF
>TRBV19|TRBJ1-2|once|NA
TGTGCCAGTAAACGACAGTTTGATAGCAACTATGGCTACACCTTC
CASKRQFDSNYGYTF
>TRBV16|TRBJ1-5|NA|NA
TGTGCCAGCAGCATTAGGACTTCCCAAAGCAATCAGCCCCAGCATTTT
CASSIRTSQSNQPQHF
>TRBV29-1|TRBJ2-4|NA|NA
TGCAGCGTTGAAGGGGCGAGTGGCAAAAACATTCAGTACTTC
CSVEGASGKNIQYF
>TRBV5-5|TRBJ1-1|NA|NA
TGTGCCAGCAGCCTCCCCGGATTATTAGGGGACACTGAAGCTTTCTTT
CASSLPGLLGDTEAFF
>TRBV7-3|TRBJ1-6|NA|TRBD1
TGTGCCAGCAGCCAGACAGGGGGTGGATCACCCCTCCACTTT
CASSQTGGGSPLHF
>TRBV18|TRBJ2-7|NA|NA
TGTGCCAGCTCACCGGGGGACTACGAGCAGTACTTC
CASSPGDYEQYF